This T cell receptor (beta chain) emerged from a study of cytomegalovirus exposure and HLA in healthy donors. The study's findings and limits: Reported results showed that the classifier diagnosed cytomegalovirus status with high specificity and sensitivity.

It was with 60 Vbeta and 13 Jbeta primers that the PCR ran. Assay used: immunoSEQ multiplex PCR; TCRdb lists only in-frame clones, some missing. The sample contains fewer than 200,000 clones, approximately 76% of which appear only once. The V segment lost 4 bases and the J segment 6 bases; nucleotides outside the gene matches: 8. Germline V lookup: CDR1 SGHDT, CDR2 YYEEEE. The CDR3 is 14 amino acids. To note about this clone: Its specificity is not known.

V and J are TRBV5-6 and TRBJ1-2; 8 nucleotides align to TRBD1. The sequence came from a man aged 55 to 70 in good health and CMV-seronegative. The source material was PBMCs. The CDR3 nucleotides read TGTGCCAGCAGCCCCCGGTGGACAGGGAATGGCTACACCTTC. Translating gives CASSPRWTGNGYTF.